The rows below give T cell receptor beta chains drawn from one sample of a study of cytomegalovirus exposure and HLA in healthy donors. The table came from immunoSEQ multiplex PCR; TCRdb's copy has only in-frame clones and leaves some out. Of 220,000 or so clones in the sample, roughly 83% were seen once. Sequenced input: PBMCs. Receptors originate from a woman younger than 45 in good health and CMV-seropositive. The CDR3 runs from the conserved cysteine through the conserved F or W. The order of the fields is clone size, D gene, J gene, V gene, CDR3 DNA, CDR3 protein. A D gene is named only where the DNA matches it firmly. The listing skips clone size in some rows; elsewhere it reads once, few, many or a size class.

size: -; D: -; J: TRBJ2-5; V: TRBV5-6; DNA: TGTGCCAGCAGCCCCCGTCAAGAGACCCAGTACTTC; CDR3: CASSPRQETQYF
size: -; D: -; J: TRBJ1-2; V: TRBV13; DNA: TGTGCCAGCAGCTCCCCAGTGGAGGGCAACTATGGCTACACCTTC; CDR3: CASSSPVEGNYGYTF
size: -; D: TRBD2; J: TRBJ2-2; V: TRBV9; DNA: TGTGCCAGCAGCCAGAAGTGGGGGAGGGTCACCGGGGAGCTGTTTTTT; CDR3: CASSQKWGRVTGELFF
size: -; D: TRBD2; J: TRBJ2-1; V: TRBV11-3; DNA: TGTGCCAGCAGCTTCTCAGCGGGAGCGGGTAATGAGCAGTTCTTC; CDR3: CASSFSAGAGNEQFF
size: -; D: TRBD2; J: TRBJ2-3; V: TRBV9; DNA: TGTGCCAGCAGCGTAGAAGGGACTAGCGGGAGTGATACGCAGTATTTT; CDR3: CASSVEGTSGSDTQYF
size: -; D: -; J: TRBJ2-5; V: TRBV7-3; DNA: TGTGCCAGCAGCTTTGATGGAGGCCAAGAGACCCAGTACTTC; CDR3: CASSFDGGQETQYF
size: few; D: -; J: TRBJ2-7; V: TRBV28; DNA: TGTGCCAGCAGTTTAGCCTCGACAGGCCCAAGGGATCCGGTACTGGTGCAGTACTTC; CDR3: CASSLASTGPRDPVLVQYF
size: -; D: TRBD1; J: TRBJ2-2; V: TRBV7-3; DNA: TGTGCCAGCAGCACGAGACAGGGGGCAGAAACCGGGGAGCTGTTTTTT; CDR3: CASSTRQGAETGELFF
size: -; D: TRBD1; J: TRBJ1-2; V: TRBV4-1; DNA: TGCGCCAGCAGCCAAGCCGGGACAGGGGGTCTTGGGACTTATGGCTACACCTTC; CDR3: CASSQAGTGGLGTYGYTF
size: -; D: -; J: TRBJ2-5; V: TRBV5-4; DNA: TGTGCCAGCAGCTCTCAGGAGAGAGGGGGAGAGACCCAGTACTTC; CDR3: CASSSQERGGETQYF
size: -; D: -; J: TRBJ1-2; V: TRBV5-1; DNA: TGCGCCAGCAGCCCGAACCCGGGGCCCACCCCCGCTAACTATGGCTACACCTTC; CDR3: CASSPNPGPTPANYGYTF
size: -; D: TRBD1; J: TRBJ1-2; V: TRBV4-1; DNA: TGCGCCAGCAGCCAAGATTTTCCCGCAGGGGGGTATGGCTACACCTTC; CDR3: CASSQDFPAGGYGYTF
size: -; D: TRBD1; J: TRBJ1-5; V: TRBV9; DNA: TGTGCCAGCAGCGTAGGGACAGGACCGGGGCCCCAGCATTTT; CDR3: CASSVGTGPGPQHF
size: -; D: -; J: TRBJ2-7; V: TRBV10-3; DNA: TGTGCCATCAGTGAGTCGGGCTACGAGCAGTACTTC; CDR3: CAISESGYEQYF
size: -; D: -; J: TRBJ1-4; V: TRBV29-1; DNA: TGCAGCGCCCGGTCCGCCCTCTCTGAAAAACTGTTTTTT; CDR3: CSARSALSEKLFF
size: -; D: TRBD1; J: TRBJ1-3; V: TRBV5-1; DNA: TGCGCCAGCAGCTCAGACAGGGGCGCTGGAAACACCATATATTTT; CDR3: CASSSDRGAGNTIYF
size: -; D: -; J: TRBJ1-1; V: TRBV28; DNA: TGTGCCAGCAGTAAGAGTCGGGGCACTGAAGCTTTCTTT; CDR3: CASSKSRGTEAFF
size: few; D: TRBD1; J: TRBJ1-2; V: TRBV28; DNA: TGTGCCAGCCCCGACAGGGTAGGAGGAAGCTACACCTTC; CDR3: CASPDRVGGSYTF
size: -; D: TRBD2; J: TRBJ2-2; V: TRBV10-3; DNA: TGTGCCATCAGTGCCTTGGGGACTAGCGGGAGAGGTTCCGGGGAGCTGTTTTTT; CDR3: CAISALGTSGRGSGELFF
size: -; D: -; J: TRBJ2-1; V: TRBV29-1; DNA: TGCAGCGTTGAAGTAGAAGTTGAGCAGTTCTTC; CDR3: CSVEVEVEQFF
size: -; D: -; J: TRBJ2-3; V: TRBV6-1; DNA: TGTGCCAGCTCCTCCGCCGACAACACAGATACGCAGTATTTT; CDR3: CASSSADNTDTQYF
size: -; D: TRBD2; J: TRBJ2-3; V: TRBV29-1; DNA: TGCAGCGTTTTTGGACTAGCGGAGTTCACAGATACGCAGTATTTT; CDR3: CSVFGLAEFTDTQYF
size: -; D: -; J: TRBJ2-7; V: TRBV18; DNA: TGTGCCAGCTCACCAGAATATTTCGGGACGCTCTATACCTACGAGCAGTACTTC; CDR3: CASSPEYFGTLYTYEQYF
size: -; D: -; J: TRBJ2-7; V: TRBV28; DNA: TGTGCCAGCAGTCCTCACGGGATTTACGAGCAGTACTTC; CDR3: CASSPHGIYEQYF
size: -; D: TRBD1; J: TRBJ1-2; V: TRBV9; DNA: TGTGCCAGCAGCCCGGGGACAGCGTATGGCTACACCTTC; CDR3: CASSPGTAYGYTF
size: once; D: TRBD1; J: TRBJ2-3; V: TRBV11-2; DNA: TGTGCCAGCAGCTTTAGTACAGGGGGGTGGGATACGCAGTATTTT; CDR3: CASSFSTGGWDTQYF
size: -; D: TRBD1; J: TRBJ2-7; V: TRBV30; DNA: TGTGCCTGGAGCGCGACAGGGACCGTCTCCTACGAGCAGTACTTC; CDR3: CAWSATGTVSYEQYF
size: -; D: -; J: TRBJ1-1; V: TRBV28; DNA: TGTGCCAGCACATTTACCAGAAACACTGAAGCTTTCTTT; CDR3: CASTFTRNTEAFF
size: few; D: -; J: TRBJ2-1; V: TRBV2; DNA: TGTGCCAGCAGGGAGCGGAATGAGCAGTTCTTC; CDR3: CASRERNEQFF
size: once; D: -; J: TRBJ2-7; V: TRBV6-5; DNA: TGTGCCAGCAGACGGGGCAGCTCCTACGAGCAGTACTTC; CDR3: CASRRGSSYEQYF
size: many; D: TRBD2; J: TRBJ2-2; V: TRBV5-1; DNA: TGCGCCAGCAGCTTGGAACTAGCGGGACCAGCCGGGGAGCTGTTTTTT; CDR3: CASSLELAGPAGELFF
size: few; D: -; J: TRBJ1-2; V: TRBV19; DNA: TGTGCCAGTAGACAGCAGTATGGCTACACCTTC; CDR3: CASRQQYGYTF